This T cell receptor beta chain was identified during a study of blood T cells in healthy people across ages. With a J-beta primer mix and a sample-barcoded 5' primer, a second PCR ran about 7 to 11 cycles. TCRdb re-analysed the 5' RACE reads in MiXCR, keeping a single row per CDR3 protein. The table lists 700,000 to 900,000 distinct CDR3 sequences, around a quarter of them singletons. V dropped 7 bases and J dropped 1; count of bases not matched to a gene: 8. The CDR3 is 16 residues long. Germline V gene sequence: CDR1 KGHDR, CDR2 SFDVKD. On this clonotype itself: Antigen: not known.

General study findings and limits: The study regarded diversity estimates from one million T cells as underestimates.

In addition, the sample was reused for a study of T cells of mothers and their children. That report adds: A few mothers and their six children, all healthy Caucasians, donated. When the second PCR was run, its M1S primer added sample barcodes and 2-4 random nucleotides.

The source is a boy aged 10-17 years in good health. The sequenced material came from blood. This chain joins TRBV24-1 and TRBJ2-1; 8 bases map to TRBD2. The DNA of the CDR3 is TGTGCCACCAGCCTTGGTGGACTAGCTTCCTACAATGAGCAGTTCTTC. This sequence encodes CATSLGGLASYNEQFF.